A selection of T cell receptor beta chains follows, all from one sample in a study of cytomegalovirus exposure and HLA in healthy donors. Generated by immunoSEQ multiplex PCR, the TCRdb table keeps only in-frame clones and is missing some. The table records 100,000 to 150,000 clones, approximately 78% of them present only once. The sequenced sample was PBMCs. These receptors came from a man between 40 and 49 years old in good health and CMV-seronegative. CDR3s include the opening cysteine and the closing phenylalanine or tryptophan. A D gene is named only where the DNA matches it firmly. Not all rows give a size; the values are once, few, many and, for expanded clones, a class.

D gene,V gene,clone size,CDR3 length,J gene,CDR3 protein,CDR3 DNA
TRBD2,TRBV7-2,-,16,TRBJ2-7,CASSGHEWAGVYEQYF,TGTGCCAGCAGCGGCCATGAGTGGGCGGGGGTTTACGAGCAGTACTTC
TRBD1,TRBV4-1,-,13,TRBJ1-2,CASSWTGNYGYTF,TGCGCCAGCTCATGGACAGGGAACTATGGCTACACCTTC
TRBD2,TRBV5-1,once,16,TRBJ2-3,CASSLAGRGGADTQYF,TGCGCCAGCAGCTTGGCCGGGCGCGGGGGGGCAGATACGCAGTATTTT
-,TRBV6-1,few,15,TRBJ2-3,CASSEVYGGRDTQYF,TGTGCCAGCAGTGAAGTTTACGGGGGTCGGGATACGCAGTATTTT
-,TRBV4-3,-,13,TRBJ2-5,CASSQETAETQYF,TGCGCCAGCAGCCAAGAGACAGCCGAGACCCAGTACTTC
-,TRBV4-1,-,15,TRBJ2-1,CASTSGPLWYNEQFF,TGCGCCAGCACGAGCGGGCCCTTATGGTACAATGAGCAGTTCTTC
-,TRBV5-6,-,16,TRBJ2-6,CASSPRGGSGANGLTF,TGTGCCAGCAGCCCAAGAGGGGGATCTGGGGCCAACGGCCTGACTTTC
-,TRBV29-1,-,14,TRBJ1-2,CSVQSRGGAGGYTF,TGCAGCGTCCAATCCCGCGGGGGCGCAGGCGGCTACACCTTC
-,TRBV28,-,12,TRBJ1-2,CASSFQHYGYTF,TGTGCCAGCAGTTTCCAACATTATGGCTACACCTTC
-,TRBV5-1,-,15,TRBJ2-6,CASSLEGVGANVLTF,TGCGCCAGCAGCTTGGAAGGGGTCGGGGCCAACGTCCTGACTTTC
-,TRBV4-1,-,13,TRBJ1-5,CASSLVGAQPQHF,TGCGCCAGCAGTTTGGTAGGGGCCCAGCCCCAGCATTTT
-,TRBV5-1,few,15,TRBJ2-3,CASSLVGRDVDTQYF,TGCGCCAGCAGCTTGGTTGGCCGTGATGTGGATACGCAGTATTTT
-,TRBV4-3,-,13,TRBJ1-5,CASSQGENQPQHF,TGCGCCAGCAGCCAAGGGGAGAATCAGCCCCAGCATTTT
-,TRBV30,-,10,TRBJ1-2,CALGASGYTF,TGTGCCCTGGGGGCCAGTGGCTACACCTTC
-,TRBV18,-,14,TRBJ1-6,CASSPPTAASPLHF,TGTGCCAGCTCACCACCAACAGCCGCTTCACCCCTCCACTTT
TRBD1,TRBV11-3,-,16,TRBJ2-5,CASSSGTGVSGETQYF,TGTGCCAGCAGCTCCGGGACAGGGGTATCCGGAGAGACCCAGTACTTC